The entry that follows covers one T cell receptor beta chain sequence. The data are from a study of blood T cell repertoires in COVID-19. Sequencing used immunoSEQ multiplex PCR; TCRdb keeps in-frame clones, though not all of them. The sample has 95,000 to 150,000 clones, 79% seen once. Sequenced material: peripheral blood. The receptor was derived from a man aged 35 to 55 with active or convalescent COVID-19.

The CDR3 DNA reads TGTGCCAGTAGCCAGGGGGCCTCCTACGAGCAGTACTTC. Its translation: CASSQGASYEQYF. The chain links TRBV19 to TRBJ2-7; 8 nucleotides line up with TRBD1. Per germline, CDR1 LNHDA and CDR2 SQIVND (reference sequence). The CDR3 loop spans 13 amino acids. Unmatched junction bases numbered 1, after V lost 6 bases and J lost 0 bases.